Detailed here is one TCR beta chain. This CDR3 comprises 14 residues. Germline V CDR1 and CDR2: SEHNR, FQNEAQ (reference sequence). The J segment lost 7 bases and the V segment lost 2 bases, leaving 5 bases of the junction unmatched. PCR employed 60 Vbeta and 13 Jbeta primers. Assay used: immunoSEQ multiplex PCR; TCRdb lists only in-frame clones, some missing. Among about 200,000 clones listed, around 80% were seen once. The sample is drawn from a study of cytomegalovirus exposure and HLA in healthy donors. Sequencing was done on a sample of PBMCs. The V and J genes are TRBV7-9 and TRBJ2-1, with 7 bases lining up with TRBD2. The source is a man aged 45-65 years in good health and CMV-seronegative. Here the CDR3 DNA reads TGTGCCAGCAGCTTACCTCGGGGGGAGAATGAGCAGTTCTTC. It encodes CASSLPRGENEQFF. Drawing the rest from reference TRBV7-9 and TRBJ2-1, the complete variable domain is DTGVSQNPRHKITKRGQNVTFRCDPISEHNRLYWYRQTLGQGPEFLTYFQNEAQLEKSRLLSDRFSAERPKGSFSTLEIQRTEQGDSAMYLCASSLPRGENEQFFGPGTRLTVL.